Listed below are T cell receptor beta chains from one sample, sequenced in a study of blood T cell repertoires in COVID-19. Sequenced by immunoSEQ multiplex PCR; TCRdb stores in-frame clones only, minus some. The sample lists hundreds of thousands of clones; 79% were seen once. Sequences were obtained from peripheral blood. The receptors shown here come from a woman aged 40 to 50 with active or convalescent COVID-19. Each CDR3 is given with its conserved first and last residue. Each record gives: J gene, D gene, clone size, V gene, CDR3 protein, CDR3 DNA. A D gene is named only where the DNA matches it firmly. Clone size is not always given. Where it is, it says once, few, many or a class for expanded clones.

>TRBJ2-2|TRBD1|-|TRBV7-3
CASSSKTGAITGELFF
TGTGCCAGCAGCTCGAAGACAGGGGCCATCACCGGGGAGCTGTTTTTT
>TRBJ2-7|-|-|TRBV12-3/TRBV12-4
CASAVGSHYEQYF
TGTGCCAGCGCCGTGGGCTCCCACTACGAGCAGTACTTC
>TRBJ1-1|-|-|TRBV5-1
CASSLWGTLNTEAFF
TGCGCCAGCAGCTTGTGGGGGACATTGAACACTGAAGCTTTCTTT
>TRBJ1-5|TRBD1|-|TRBV24-1
CATSDSGTGGGQPQHF
TGTGCCACCAGTGATTCCGGGACAGGGGGCGGACAGCCCCAGCATTTT
>TRBJ1-5|-|-|TRBV9
CASSRWGGQPQHF
TGTGCCAGCAGCCGGTGGGGGGGTCAGCCCCAGCATTTT
>TRBJ1-1|-|few|TRBV28
CASSFYRGTEAFF
TGTGCCAGCAGTTTCTACCGAGGCACTGAAGCTTTCTTT
>TRBJ2-4|TRBD1|-|TRBV4-1
CASSQPKQGAENIQYF
TGCGCCAGCAGCCAGCCGAAACAGGGGGCTGAAAACATTCAGTACTTC
>TRBJ1-1|TRBD1|-|TRBV5-1
CASSIGTGKNTEAFF
TGCGCCAGCAGCATAGGGACAGGGAAGAACACTGAAGCTTTCTTT
>TRBJ2-5|-|few|TRBV7-9
CASSLSGLETQYF
TGTGCCAGCAGCTTATCAGGGTTGGAGACCCAGTACTTC
>TRBJ2-3|-|-|TRBV30
CAGGLAQSDTQYF
TGTGCCGGAGGTCTAGCTCAGTCAGATACGCAGTATTTT
>TRBJ2-1|TRBD2|-|TRBV27
CASKSGGYNEQFF
TGTGCCAGCAAGAGCGGGGGCTACAATGAGCAGTTCTTC
>TRBJ1-2|-|-|TRBV19
CASSPDSGNYGYTF
TGTGCCAGTAGTCCGGACAGCGGCAACTATGGCTACACCTTC
>TRBJ1-4|-|-|TRBV6-5
CASSPLGGDEKLFF
TGTGCCAGCAGTCCCCTCGGGGGAGACGAAAAACTGTTTTTT
>TRBJ1-1|-|-|TRBV28
CASRTGTLNTEAFF
TGTGCCAGTCGTACAGGGACCCTGAACACTGAAGCTTTCTTT
>TRBJ2-5|TRBD2|-|TRBV10-1
CASSEIASGDQETQYF
TGCGCCAGCAGTGAGATCGCTAGCGGGGACCAAGAGACCCAGTACTTC
>TRBJ1-2|-|few|TRBV28
CASSRAAGNALHGYTF
TGTGCCAGCAGTCGGGCTGCGGGCAACGCGCTACATGGCTACACCTTC
>TRBJ1-1|-|-|TRBV6-1
CASSGSAAGGANTEAFF
TGTGCCAGCAGTGGTAGCGCGGCGGGGGGCGCAAACACTGAAGCTTTCTTT
>TRBJ1-1|TRBD1|-|TRBV28
CASSHSRDRRIAEAFF
TGTGCCAGCTCCCATTCCCGGGACAGGAGAATCGCTGAAGCTTTCTTT
>TRBJ1-2|-|-|TRBV11-2
CASSLDPGNYGYTF
TGTGCCAGCAGCTTAGATCCCGGGAACTATGGCTACACCTTC
>TRBJ2-3|-|many|TRBV19
CASSIGGSGTDTQYF
TGTGCCAGCAGTATTGGGGGGTCTGGCACAGATACGCAGTATTTT
>TRBJ2-3|TRBD1|many|TRBV7-9
CASSLARTGFRTDTQYF
TGTGCCAGCAGCTTAGCTAGGACAGGGTTTAGGACAGATACGCAGTATTTT
>TRBJ1-3|-|-|TRBV5-6
CASSLAGGLGNTIYF
TGTGCCAGCAGCTTGGCCGGGGGACTTGGAAACACCATATATTTT
>TRBJ2-4|-|-|TRBV20-1
CSGYQNIQYF
TGCAGTGGCTACCAAAACATTCAGTACTTC
>TRBJ1-1|-|-|TRBV10-2
CASTDSWGTEAFF
TGCGCCAGCACGGACTCTTGGGGAACTGAAGCTTTCTTT
>TRBJ2-3|-|few|TRBV11-1
CASSPQLSTDTQYF
TGTGCCAGCAGCCCCCAACTAAGCACAGATACGCAGTATTTT
>TRBJ2-5|TRBD2|-|TRBV5-1
CASSRMGLAGGGETQYF
TGCGCCAGCAGCCGGATGGGACTAGCGGGGGGAGGGGAGACCCAGTACTTC
>TRBJ1-2|-|few|TRBV28
CASSWGQAVEGYTF
TGTGCCAGCAGTTGGGGGCAGGCCGTAGAGGGCTACACCTTC
>TRBJ1-3|-|-|TRBV3-1/TRBV3-2
CASSQGLRASGNTIYF
TGTGCCAGCAGCCAAGGCCTCAGGGCCTCTGGAAACACCATATATTTT
>TRBJ2-5|-|-|TRBV20-1
CSASVMTSQETQYF
TGCAGTGCTAGTGTAATGACTAGCCAAGAGACCCAGTACTTC
>TRBJ1-2|TRBD1|-|TRBV6-5
CASSSGTVGTNYGYTF
TGTGCCAGCAGTTCCGGGACAGTCGGGACTAACTATGGCTACACCTTC
>TRBJ2-1|-|-|TRBV7-9
CASSSEGNEQFF
TGTGCCAGCAGCTCAGAGGGCAATGAGCAGTTCTTC
>TRBJ2-1|TRBD1|-|TRBV5-4
CASRFDRGSYNEQFF
TGTGCCAGCAGATTTGACAGGGGCTCCTACAATGAGCAGTTCTTC
>TRBJ1-6|TRBD1|once|TRBV11-2
CASSAGQGNSPLHF
TGTGCCAGCAGCGCGGGACAGGGGAATTCACCCCTCCACTTT
>TRBJ2-5|-|-|TRBV11-2
CASSVNREETQYF
TGTGCCAGCAGCGTAAACAGGGAAGAGACCCAGTACTTC
>TRBJ2-3|-|-|TRBV24-1
CATSDGAGITDTQYF
TGTGCCACCAGTGATGGGGCGGGAATCACAGATACGCAGTATTTT
>TRBJ2-5|-|once|TRBV6-5
CASASPGWVRETQYF
TGTGCCAGCGCTAGTCCCGGTTGGGTTCGGGAGACCCAGTACTTC
>TRBJ2-1|TRBD2|-|TRBV7-2
CASSPLAGSYNEQFF
TGTGCCAGCAGCCCACTAGCGGGGTCCTACAATGAGCAGTTCTTC
>TRBJ2-7|-|-|TRBV7-9
CASSVSQGPGEQYF
TGTGCCAGCAGCGTTTCACAGGGTCCTGGCGAGCAGTACTTC
>TRBJ2-1|-|-|TRBV3-1/TRBV3-2
CASSQVRPGGLYNEQFF
TGTGCCAGCAGCCAGGTACGGCCAGGGGGGCTATACAATGAGCAGTTCTTC
>TRBJ2-1|-|-|TRBV10-3
CAMGAPQGEQFF
TGTGCCATGGGGGCCCCCCAGGGTGAGCAGTTCTTC
>TRBJ2-5|-|-|TRBV5-1
CASSLRGSETQYF
TGCGCCAGCAGCCTCAGGGGCTCAGAGACCCAGTACTTC